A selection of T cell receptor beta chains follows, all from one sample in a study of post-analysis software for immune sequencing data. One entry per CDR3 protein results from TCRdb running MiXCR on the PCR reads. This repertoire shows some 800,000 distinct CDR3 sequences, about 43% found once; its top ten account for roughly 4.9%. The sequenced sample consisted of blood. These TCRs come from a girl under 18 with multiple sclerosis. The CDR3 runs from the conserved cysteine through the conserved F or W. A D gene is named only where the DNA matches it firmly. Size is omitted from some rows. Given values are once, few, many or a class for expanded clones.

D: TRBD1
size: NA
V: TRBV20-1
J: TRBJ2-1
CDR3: CSARRQGASEQFF
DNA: TGCAGTGCTAGGAGACAGGGGGCATCTGAGCAGTTCTTC

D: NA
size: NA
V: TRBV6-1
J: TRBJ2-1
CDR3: CASRLSQYNEQFF
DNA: TGTGCCAGCAGGCTCTCCCAATACAATGAGCAGTTCTTC

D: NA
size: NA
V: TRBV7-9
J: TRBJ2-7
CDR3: CASSPLTYEQYF
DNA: TGTGCCAGCAGCCCCCTAACCTACGAGCAGTACTTC

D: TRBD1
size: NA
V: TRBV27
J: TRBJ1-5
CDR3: CASSARQGLGSNQPQHF
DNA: TGTGCCAGCAGTGCTCGACAGGGGTTGGGGAGCAATCAGCCCCAGCATTTT

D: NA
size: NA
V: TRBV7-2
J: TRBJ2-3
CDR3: CASSRRPGGTDTQYF
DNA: TGTGCCAGCTCTCGCCGGCCAGGGGGCACAGATACGCAGTATTTT

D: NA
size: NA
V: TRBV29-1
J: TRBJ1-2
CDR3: CSVEDTGSPIGYTF
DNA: TGCAGCGTTGAAGATACAGGGTCCCCGATAGGCTACACCTTC

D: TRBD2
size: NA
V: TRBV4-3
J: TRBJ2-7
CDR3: CASSQESSGNYEQYF
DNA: TGCGCCAGCAGCCAAGAGTCTAGCGGAAACTACGAGCAGTACTTC

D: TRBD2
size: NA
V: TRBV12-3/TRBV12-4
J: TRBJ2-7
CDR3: CASNLSGRTSYEQYF
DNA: TGTGCCAGCAATTTAAGCGGGAGGACCTCCTACGAGCAGTACTTC

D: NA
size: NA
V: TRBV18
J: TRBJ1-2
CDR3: CASSPEGYYGYTF
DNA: TGTGCCAGCTCGCCTGAGGGATACTATGGCTACACCTTC

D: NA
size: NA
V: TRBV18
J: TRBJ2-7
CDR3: CASSPSRLGSYEQYF
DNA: TGTGCCAGCTCACCTTCCCGGCTAGGTTCCTACGAGCAGTACTTC

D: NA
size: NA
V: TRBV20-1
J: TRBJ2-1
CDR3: CSASGWFF
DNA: TGCAGTGCTAGCGGCTGGTTCTTC

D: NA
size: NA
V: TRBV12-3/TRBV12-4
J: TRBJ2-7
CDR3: CASSKGFVDEQYF
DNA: TGTGCCAGCAGTAAAGGATTCGTGGACGAGCAGTACTTC

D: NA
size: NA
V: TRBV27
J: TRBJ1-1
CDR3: CASSHLQATNTEAFF
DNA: TGTGCCAGCAGTCACTTACAGGCGACGAACACTGAAGCTTTCTTT

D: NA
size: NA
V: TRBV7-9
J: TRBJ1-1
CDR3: CANGPVGNTEAFF
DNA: TGTGCCAACGGACCTGTGGGGAACACTGAAGCTTTCTTT

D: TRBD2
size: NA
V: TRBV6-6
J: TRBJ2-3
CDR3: CASSYGVTSGTDTQYF
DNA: TGTGCCAGCAGTTACGGGGTCACTAGCGGCACAGATACGCAGTATTTT

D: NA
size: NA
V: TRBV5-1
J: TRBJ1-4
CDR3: CASSLDGTRDEKLFF
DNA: TGCGCCAGCAGCCTGGACGGGACACGGGATGAAAAACTGTTTTTT

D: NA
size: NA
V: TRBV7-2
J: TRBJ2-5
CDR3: CASSPDWYNGETQYF
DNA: TGTGCCAGCAGCCCCGATTGGTATAACGGGGAGACCCAGTACTTC

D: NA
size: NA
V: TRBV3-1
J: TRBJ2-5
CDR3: CASSHSPLALTGTQYF
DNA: TGTGCCAGCAGCCATTCCCCACTAGCTCTAACGGGGACCCAGTACTTC

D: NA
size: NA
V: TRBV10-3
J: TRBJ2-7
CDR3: CAISENLAASYEQYF
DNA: TGTGCCATCAGTGAGAACCTTGCGGCTTCCTACGAGCAGTACTTC

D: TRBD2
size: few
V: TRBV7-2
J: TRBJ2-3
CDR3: CASSPSSGAIDTQYF
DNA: TGTGCCAGCAGCCCCTCTAGCGGGGCTATTGATACGCAGTATTTT

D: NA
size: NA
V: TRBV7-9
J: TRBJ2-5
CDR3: CASSLGGAKETQYF
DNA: TGTGCCAGCAGCTTAGGGGGAGCCAAGGAGACCCAGTACTTC

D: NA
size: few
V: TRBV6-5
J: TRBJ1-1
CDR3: CASRTLQGDRNTEAFF
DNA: TGTGCCAGCAGGACCTTACAGGGCGATAGGAACACTGAAGCTTTCTTT

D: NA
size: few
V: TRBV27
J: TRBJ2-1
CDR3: CASGTIPQLGNEQFF
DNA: TGTGCCAGCGGGACGATTCCCCAACTAGGAAATGAGCAGTTCTTC

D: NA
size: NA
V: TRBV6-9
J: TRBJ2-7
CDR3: CASSYFWGDPPTYEQYF
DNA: TGTGCCAGCAGTTATTTTTGGGGGGACCCTCCTACCTACGAGCAGTACTTC

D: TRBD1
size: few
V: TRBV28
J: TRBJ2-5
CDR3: CASSLRQGWGETQYF
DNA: TGTGCCAGCAGTCTACGACAGGGCTGGGGGGAGACCCAGTACTTC

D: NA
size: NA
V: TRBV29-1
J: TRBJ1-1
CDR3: CSVTANTEAFF
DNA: TGCAGCGTCACAGCGAACACTGAAGCTTTCTTT

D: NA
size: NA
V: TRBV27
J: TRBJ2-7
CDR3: CASSLYGARNEQYF
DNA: TGTGCCAGCAGTTTATATGGGGCGAGAAACGAGCAGTACTTC

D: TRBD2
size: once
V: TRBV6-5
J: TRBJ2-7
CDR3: CASSYKGLASYKQYF
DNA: TGTGCCAGCAGTTACAAGGGACTAGCGAGCTACAAGCAGTACTTC

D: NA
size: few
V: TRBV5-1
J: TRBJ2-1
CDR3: CASSLPGIGDEQFF
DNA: TGCGCCAGCAGCTTGCCAGGGATCGGAGATGAGCAGTTCTTC

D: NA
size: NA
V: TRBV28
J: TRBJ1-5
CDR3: CASSLLYQPQHF
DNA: TGTGCCAGCAGTTTACTATATCAGCCCCAGCATTTT

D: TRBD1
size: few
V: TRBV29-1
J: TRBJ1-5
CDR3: CSVAGTDNQPQHF
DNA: TGCAGCGTTGCAGGGACAGACAATCAGCCCCAGCATTTT

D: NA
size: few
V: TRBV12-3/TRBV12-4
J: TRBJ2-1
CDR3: CASSSYRPYNEQFF
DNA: TGTGCCAGCAGTTCTTATCGTCCCTACAATGAGCAGTTCTTC

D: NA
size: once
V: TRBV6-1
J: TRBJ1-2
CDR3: CASSEALGRDYGYTF
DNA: TGTGCCAGCAGTGAAGCGCTGGGGAGGGACTATGGCTACACCTTC